This TCR beta chain was observed in a study of tumor and adjacent non-tumor tissue in lung cancer. Study background: There were around eleven adenocarcinoma, a couple of squamous cell carcinoma and 1 small cell lung cancer cases. Stage I to III disease affected 9 to 10 men and 4 or 5 women aged about 31 to 80. Samples averaged about 3.8 million productive TCRbeta reads each.

The template was RNA from unsorted bulk tissue. On this clonotype itself: Its antigen is undetermined. Germline and junction disagree at one end, which may indicate a read error.

A modified ARM-PCR protocol with three rounds of nested PCR amplified TCRbeta. TCRdb reanalysed the multiplex PCR reads using MiXCR and keeps one entry per CDR3 protein. The sample holds about 140,000 distinct CDR3 sequences, around 60% seen once. CDR3 length: 16 amino acids. From germline, CDR1 is SGHAT and CDR2 FQNNGV. Study results and caveats: Shorter survival was associated with higher TCR diversity in tumors.

This chain connects TRBV11-2 to TRBJ2-1; D gene ambiguous. The sequence was collected from a man between 60 and 75 years old with small cell lung cancer. Sequences were obtained from lung tumor tissue. CDR3 DNA sequence: TGTGCCAGCTGCTTAGACGGGCGGCTCTCTTACAATGAGCACTTCTTC. Translated, it gives CASCLDGRLSYNEHFF.